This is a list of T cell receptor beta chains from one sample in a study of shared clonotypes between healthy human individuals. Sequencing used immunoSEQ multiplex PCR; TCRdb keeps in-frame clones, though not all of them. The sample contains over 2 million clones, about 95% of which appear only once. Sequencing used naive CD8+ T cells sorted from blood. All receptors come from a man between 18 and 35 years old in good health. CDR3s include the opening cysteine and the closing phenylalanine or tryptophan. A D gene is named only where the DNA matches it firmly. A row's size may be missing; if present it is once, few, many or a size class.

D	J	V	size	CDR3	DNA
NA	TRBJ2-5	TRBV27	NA	CASSLIPSANQETQYF	TGTGCCAGCAGTTTAATTCCTAGCGCTAACCAAGAGACCCAGTACTTC
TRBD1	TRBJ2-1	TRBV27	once	CASSTIRAGGLDEQFF	TGTGCCAGCAGTACCATTAGGGCAGGGGGCCTAGATGAGCAGTTCTTC
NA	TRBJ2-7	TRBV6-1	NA	CASAVRGATYEQYF	TGTGCCAGCGCGGTTCGAGGAGCCACCTACGAGCAGTACTTC
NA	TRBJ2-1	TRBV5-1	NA	CASSLSGPIYNEQFF	TGCGCCAGCAGCTTAAGCGGGCCGATTTACAATGAGCAGTTCTTC
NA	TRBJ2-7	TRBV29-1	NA	CSVQGGQLSYEQYF	TGCAGCGTTCAGGGGGGACAGCTATCCTACGAGCAGTACTTC
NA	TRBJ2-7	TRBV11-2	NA	CASSFLSAGRYEQYF	TGTGCCAGCAGCTTTCTTTCGGCGGGGAGGTACGAGCAGTACTTC
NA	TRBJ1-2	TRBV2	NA	CAMPQGTPLLGGYTF	TGTGCCATGCCACAAGGGACCCCCTTGCTAGGTGGCTACACCTTC
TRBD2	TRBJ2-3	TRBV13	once	CASSIRTSGGDTQYF	TGTGCCAGCAGCATACGGACTAGCGGGGGGGATACGCAGTATTTT
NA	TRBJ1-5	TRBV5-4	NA	CASSEGNQPQHF	TGTGCCAGCAGCGAGGGCAATCAGCCCCAGCATTTT
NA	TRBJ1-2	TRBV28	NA	CASSWTEANYGYTF	TGTGCCAGCAGTTGGACAGAAGCTAACTATGGCTACACCTTC
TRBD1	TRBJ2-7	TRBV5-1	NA	CASSLNPTGQGYEQYF	TGCGCCAGCAGCCTGAACCCAACGGGACAGGGCTACGAGCAGTACTTC
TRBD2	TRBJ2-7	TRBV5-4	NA	CASSLETSGRYEQYF	TGTGCCAGCAGCTTGGAAACTAGCGGGAGGTACGAGCAGTACTTC
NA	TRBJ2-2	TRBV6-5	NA	CASSYRGGNTGELFF	TGTGCCAGCAGTTACAGGGGAGGGAACACCGGGGAGCTGTTTTTT
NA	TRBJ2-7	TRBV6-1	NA	CASSESDRGTSSYEQYF	TGTGCCAGCAGTGAATCAGATCGCGGAACGAGCTCCTACGAGCAGTACTTC
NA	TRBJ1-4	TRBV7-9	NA	CASSSDTPMREVFF	TGTGCCAGCAGCTCGGACACCCCTATGAGAGAGGTGTTTTTT